These 4 T cell receptor beta chains came from one sample sequenced in a study of shared clonotypes between healthy human individuals. TCRdb's copy holds only in-frame clones and misses some; the assay was immunoSEQ multiplex PCR. This sample yields some 630,000 clones, of which roughly 95% are seen a single time; roughly 0.12% belongs to the top ten. Terminally differentiated effector memory CD45RA+ cells were excluded from the naive CD8 cells, which were CD45RO-negative and positively selected for CCR7. The sequenced sample consisted of naive CD8+ T cells sorted from blood. These receptors were taken from a young woman in good health.

The rearrangement joins TRBV7-9 to TRBJ2-7; 7 bases fit TRBD1. Germline V gene sequence: CDR1 SEHNR, CDR2 FQNEAQ (reference sequence). V shed 4 bases and J 2 bases; nucleotides not matched to a gene: 5. The CDR3 is 14 residues long. In DNA form, the CDR3 reads TGTGCCAGCAGCTCCTCGAGGGGGCCCTACGAGCAGTACTTC. Protein product: CASSSSRGPYEQYF.

The V and J genes are TRBV7-2 and TRBJ2-2; D tentatively reads TRBD1 or TRBD2 (5 bases each). This CDR3 comprises 16 residues. Per the germline V gene, CDR1 is SGHTA and CDR2 is FQGNSA. Trimming removed 5 bases at V and 1 base at J, with 14 bases between. In nucleotides, the CDR3 is TGTGCCAGCAGCCCCCGGGACCCCAGGAACACCGGGGAGCTGTTTTTT. It specifies CASSPRDPRNTGELFF.

V and J are TRBV30 and TRBJ1-1; no clear D gene. V was cut by 0 bases and J by 6 bases, with 5 bases left in between. The CDR3 extends over 11 amino acids. Germline values: CDR1 GTSNPN, CDR2 SVGIG (reference sequence). The CDR3 DNA reads TGTGCCTGGAGTGTAAACTCTGAAGCTTTCTTT. It is translated as CAWSVNSEAFF.

The CDR3 spells CASSFSGSGPTIEQYF. The DNA of the CDR3 is TGTGCCAGCAGTTTTTCGGGGAGCGGGCCAACCATCGAGCAGTACTTC. The V gene is TRBV27, the J gene TRBJ2-7; the D gene is possibly TRBD2 (6 bases). The CDR3 is 16 residues long. Deletions cut 3 bases from V and 6 bases from J, with 21 bases between. Germline CDR1 is MNHEY and CDR2 is SMNVEV (reference sequence).